This note documents a single T cell receptor (beta chain) sequence. The data originate from a study of blood T cell repertoires in COVID-19. Study at large: The samples span acute and convalescent COVID-19 from the United States, Italy and Spain.

Profiled with immunoSEQ multiplex PCR; TCRdb holds only in-frame clones, not every one. The table shows about 330,000 clones, with 70% to 90% occurring only once. In germline, CDR1 is LNHDA, CDR2 SQIVND (reference sequence). The CDR3 spans 13 residues. Between the trimmed V and J ends, which lost 3 bases and 5 bases, there was a span of 10 bases. The sample was peripheral blood. The origin of this receptor is a human donor in a cohort sampled during active COVID-19. This sequence joins TRBV19 and TRBJ1-1; TRBD1 is a possible D gene (5 bases). The CDR3 coding sequence is TGTGCCAGTAGTATCTTCGGGGGGACTGAAGCTTTCTTT. Translating gives CASSIFGGTEAFF.